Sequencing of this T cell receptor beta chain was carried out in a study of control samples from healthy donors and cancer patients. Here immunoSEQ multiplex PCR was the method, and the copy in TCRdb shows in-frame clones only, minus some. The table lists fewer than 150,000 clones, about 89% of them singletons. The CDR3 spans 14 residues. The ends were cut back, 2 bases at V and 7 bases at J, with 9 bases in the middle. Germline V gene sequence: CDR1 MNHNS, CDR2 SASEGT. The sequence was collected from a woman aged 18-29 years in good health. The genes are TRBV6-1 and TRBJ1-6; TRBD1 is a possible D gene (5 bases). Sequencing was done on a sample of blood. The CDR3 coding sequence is TGTGCCAGCAGTGAACGGGGCCCAAATTCACCCCTCCACTTT. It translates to CASSERGPNSPLHF.